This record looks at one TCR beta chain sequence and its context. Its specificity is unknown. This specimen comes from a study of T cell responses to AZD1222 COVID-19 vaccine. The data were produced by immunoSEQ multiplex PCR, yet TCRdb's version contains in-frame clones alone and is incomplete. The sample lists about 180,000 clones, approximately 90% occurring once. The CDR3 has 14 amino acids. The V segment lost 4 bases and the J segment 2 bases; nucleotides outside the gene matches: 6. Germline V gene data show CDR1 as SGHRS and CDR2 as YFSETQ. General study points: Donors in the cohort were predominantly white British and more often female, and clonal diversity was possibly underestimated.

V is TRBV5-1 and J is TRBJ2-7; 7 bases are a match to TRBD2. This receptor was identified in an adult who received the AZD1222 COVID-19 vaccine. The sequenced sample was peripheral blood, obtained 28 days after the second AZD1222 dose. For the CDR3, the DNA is TGCGCCAGCAGCCCTCTAGCGGAAACCTACGAGCAGTACTTC. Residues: CASSPLAETYEQYF.